This TCR beta chain was identified in a study of blood T cell repertoires in COVID-19. Across the study: Both acute and convalescent COVID-19 samples were obtained from the United States, Italy and Spain. From T cells, B-cell-depleted T cells, or PBMCs came the material, which was cDNA or gDNA.

This clone has only a few counts. Source study methods: How many nucleated cells were present was estimated from reference gene primer amplification. Some clones are missing from TCRdb's copy, which holds only in-frame ones; the method was immunoSEQ multiplex PCR. D and trimming come from the DNA, and the V and J calls and clone size come from that table. Of around 100,000 clones in the sample, just under 90% were seen once. Germline CDR1 is SGHNT and CDR2 is YENEEA. CDR3 length equals 14 residues. V lost 7 bases and J lost 9, with 19 bases in between. The sample consisted of peripheral blood. V gene TRBV11-3 combines with J gene TRBJ1-5; TRBD1 is a possible D gene (6 bases). The receptor was derived from a human donor in a cohort sampled during active COVID-19. This chain's CDR3 is CASTLGGDPGPQHF. CDR3 DNA: TGTGCCAGCACCCTAGGGGGGGATCCGGGGCCCCAGCATTTT.